Here is one TCR beta chain with its context. What it binds is unknown. Multiplex touch-down PCR with TRB-A/B primers amplified rearranged V-D-J TRB sequences. A single record per CDR3 protein comes from TCRdb applying MiXCR to the multiplex PCR reads. This sample has several thousand distinct CDR3 sequences, with 40% to 50% found just once. With V trimmed by 3 bases and J by 2 bases, 3 bases remained unmatched. Germline CDR1 and CDR2: DFQATT and SNEGSKA (reference sequence). This CDR3 contains 13 residues. This sample is part of a study of T cell repertoires in aging, cancer and after chemotherapy. Whole-study context: Glioblastoma patients receiving temozolomide-based therapy gave paired samples before and after chemotherapy. The whole study produced a dataset of several million TCR reads. Study-level findings and limits: In each cancer cohort, median generation probability increased across chemotherapy, suggesting thymic output rebounded.

TCR beta rearrangements were amplified from peripheral blood genomic DNA. The V call is TRBV20-1, the J call TRBJ1-1; 7 bases line up with TRBD1. The receptor was derived from a human donor with a solid tumor. The specimen sequenced was blood. This CDR3 is CSASTGVNTEAFF. CDR3 in DNA: TGCAGTGCTAGCACAGGGGTTAACACTGAAGCTTTCTTT.